The 24 T cell receptor beta chains listed next were all sequenced from one sample in a study of blood T cell repertoires in COVID-19. Profiling relied on immunoSEQ multiplex PCR, and the TCRdb table lists in-frame clones only, not all of them. This repertoire shows approximately 270,000 clones, 89% found once; its top ten account for roughly 2.1%. The sample was peripheral blood. The receptor source for this set is a man aged 45 to 65 with acute or convalescent COVID-19.

The chain is built from TRBV2 and TRBJ2-7; the match to TRBD1 covers 7 bases. Germline CDR1 reads SNHLY; CDR2 reads FYNNEI. Losses at the gene ends were 4 bases for V and 3 bases for J; bases not matched to a gene: 3. The CDR3 has 13 residues. As DNA, the CDR3 is TGTGCCAGCAGTGCGGGACAGTTCTACGAGCAGTACTTC. It encodes CASSAGQFYEQYF.

The chain is built from TRBV14 and TRBJ2-3; TRBD2 is a possible D gene (7 bases). Trimming removed 8 bases from V and 1 base from J, with 13 bases in between. The length of the CDR3 is 14 residues. Germline V gives CDR1 SGHDN, CDR2 FVKESK. The CDR3 sequence is CASPWEGGTDTQYF. CDR3 sequence (DNA): TGTGCCAGCCCTTGGGAGGGGGGCACAGATACGCAGTATTTT.

The chain couples TRBV10-2 to TRBJ2-7; D gene ambiguous. There are 14 residues in the CDR3. V was pared by 3 bases and J by 5 bases, with 14 bases between. Germline V gene data show CDR1 as WSHSY and CDR2 as SAAADI. This chain's CDR3 is CASSEARSSDEQYF. As DNA, the CDR3 is TGCGCCAGCAGTGAAGCTAGAAGTTCTGACGAGCAGTACTTC.

This chain connects TRBV7-9 to TRBJ1-4; possible D gene TRBD1, 5 bases. V shed 8 bases and J shed 7 bases, with 17 bases lying between them. The CDR3 extends over 14 amino acids. Germline-derived CDR1 and CDR2 are SEHNR and FQNEAQ (reference sequence). As DNA, the CDR3 is TGTGCCAGCGGTCCGTCCCAGGGAAGTGAAAAACTGTTTTTT. Translation: CASGPSQGSEKLFF.

The rearrangement uses TRBV30 and TRBJ1-2; D is unclear. Trimming cost V 2 bases and J 7 bases, with 11 bases left between them. The CDR3 is 12 residues long. CDR1 and CDR2 from the germline V gene are GTSNPN and SVGIG (reference sequence). The CDR3 nucleotides are TGTGCCTGGAGTATGAGGGAGGGTGGCTACACCTTC. Amino acids: CAWSMREGGYTF.

This clone appeared a few times. The V gene is TRBV6-5, the J gene TRBJ1-1, with D possibly matching TRBD1 (5 bases). The CDR3 runs 15 residues. V was clipped by 4 bases and J by 0 bases, with 12 bases between them. Germline-derived CDR1 and CDR2 are MNHEY and SVGAGI. DNA for the CDR3: TGTGCCAGCAGTTCCCCGGGGGGGATGAACACTGAAGCTTTCTTT. This sequence encodes CASSSPGGMNTEAFF.

A word on this clone: A read error may produce the germline difference seen at one junction end. This chain joins TRBV6-5 and TRBJ2-7; tentative D call: TRBD2 (6 bases). Germline CDR1 MNHEY, CDR2 SVGAGI. The CDR3 sequence is 13 residues long. CDR3 protein: CAGPAMGNRDWDF. Written as DNA, the CDR3 is TGTGCCGGCCCCGCTATGGGCAATAGGGACTGGGACTTC.

This rearrangement joins TRBV7-8 to TRBJ2-5; 11 bases agree with TRBD2. From germline, CDR1 is SGHVS and CDR2 FQNEAQ. Trimming took 1 base from V and 2 from J; bases not matched to a gene: 3. This CDR3 has 16 residues. The CDR3 loop is CASSLGVAGGQETQYF. The CDR3 nucleotides read TGTGCCAGCAGCTTAGGGGTAGCGGGGGGGCAAGAGACCCAGTACTTC.

The J gene is TRBJ2-7, the V gene TRBV7-2; maybe TRBD2 (6 bases). The CDR3 has 12 residues. Germline V gene sequence: CDR1 SGHTA, CDR2 FQGNSA. Trimming took off 5 bases at V and 7 bases at J, with 12 bases between the two ends. CDR3 nucleotide sequence: TGTGCCAGCAGCCAGACTAGGACAGAGCAGTACTTC. This translates into CASSQTRTEQYF.

This chain uses TRBV6-5 with TRBJ1-2; TRBD1 agrees at 11 bases. The CDR3 runs 14 residues. V lost 9 bases, J lost 8 bases, and 11 bases stayed unmatched. The germline V gene has CDR1 MNHEY and CDR2 SVGAGI. The CDR3 protein is CASYPGQGGLGYTF. The CDR3 DNA reads TGTGCCAGTTATCCGGGACAGGGGGGGCTGGGCTACACCTTC.

The CDR3 loop is CASTLSSGGIGEQFF. CDR3 nucleotide sequence: TGTGCCAGCACCCTGTCTAGCGGGGGCATTGGGGAGCAGTTCTTC. J is TRBJ2-1 and V is TRBV3-1 (or the pseudogene TRBV3-2), with 10 bases that match TRBD2. Germline-derived CDR1 and CDR2 are LGHDT and YNNKEL (reference sequence). V was clipped by 7 bases and J by 10 bases; unmatched bases: 13. CDR3 length: 15 residues.

This sequence joins TRBV10-3 and TRBJ1-6; D not resolved. CDR1 is ENHRY, CDR2 SYGVKD, per germline. Trimming removed 4 bases from V and 14 bases from J, with 15 bases in between. CDR3 length: 13 residues. The CDR3 protein is CAISGTSRGALHF. As DNA, the CDR3 is TGTGCCATCAGTGGTACTTCCCGGGGAGCCCTCCACTTT.

The CDR3 sequence: CASSPHPGLAGEETQYF. CDR3 nucleotide sequence: TGTGCCAGCAGCCCACACCCGGGACTAGCGGGGGAAGAGACCCAGTACTTC. The rearrangement joins TRBV9 to TRBJ2-5; 14 bases agree with TRBD2. Per the germline V gene, CDR1 is SGDLS and CDR2 is YYNGEE. J lost 3 bases, V lost 4 bases, and 8 bases had no gene match. This CDR3 is 17 amino acids long.

J is TRBJ2-4 and V is TRBV5-4; D is perhaps TRBD1 (5 bases). V lost 3 bases, J lost 4 bases, and 11 bases lay in between. CDR3 length equals 14 residues. In germline, CDR1 is SGHNT, CDR2 YYREEE (reference sequence). DNA for the CDR3: TGTGCCAGCAGCTCGGTGGGGCAAAAAAACATTCAGTACTTC. Translating gives CASSSVGQKNIQYF.

The rearrangement uses TRBV3-1 (or the pseudogene TRBV3-2) and TRBJ1-1, with 8 bases that match TRBD1. The length of the CDR3 is 12 residues. Germline CDR1 LGHDT, CDR2 YNNKEL (reference sequence). The trim removed 4 bases at V and 11 bases at J, leaving 6 bases unmatched. The CDR3, as DNA: TGTGCCAGCAGCCGAGGACAGGGTAGCGCTTTCTTT. Its protein product is CASSRGQGSAFF.

This clone appeared once. V and J are TRBV5-1 and TRBJ2-1, with D possibly being TRBD1 (6 bases). Trimming stripped 4 bases from V and 4 bases from J, with 12 bases between. The germline V gene has CDR1 SGHRS and CDR2 YFSETQ. This CDR3 region has 14 residues. CDR3 residues: CASSPRTDYNEQFF. The CDR3 DNA is TGCGCCAGCAGCCCACGGACAGATTACAATGAGCAGTTCTTC. Full variable domain (rest looked up from reference TRBV5-1 and TRBJ2-1): KAGVTQTPRYLIKTRGQQVTLSCSPISGHRSVSWYQQTPGQGLQFLFEYFSETQRNKGNFPGRFSGRQFSNSRSEMNVSTLELGDSALYLCASSPRTDYNEQFFGPGTRLTVL.

The chain combines TRBV20-1 with TRBJ2-1, with D perhaps matching TRBD1 (6 bases). The CDR3 loop spans 11 amino acids. Germline loops: CDR1 DFQATT, CDR2 SNEGSKA (reference sequence). The ends were cut back, 5 bases at V and 6 bases at J, with 8 bases in the middle. The CDR3 sequence is CSAARGNEQFF. The DNA of the CDR3 is TGCAGTGCTGCCAGGGGCAATGAGCAGTTCTTC.

The rearrangement uses TRBV9 and TRBJ1-3; 8 bases are shared with TRBD1. Germline assignment: CDR1 SGDLS and CDR2 YYNGEE. The junction had 6 bases not matched to a gene; V was cut back by 3 bases and J by 4 bases. This CDR3 contains 15 residues. The CDR3 nucleotides are TGTGCCAGCAGCGGACAGGGGTGGGAAGGAAACACCATATATTTT. Amino acid sequence: CASSGQGWEGNTIYF.

This chain uses TRBV7-9 with TRBJ2-2; a weak D match, TRBD2 (7 bases). Germline CDR1 is SEHNR and CDR2 is FQNEAQ (reference sequence). The CDR3 is made up of 16 amino acids. Trimming stripped 5 bases from V and 4 bases from J, with 17 bases between. The CDR3 DNA is TGTGCCAGCAGCCCCTGGGAGGGGGGGAGCACCGGGGAGCTGTTTTTT. Translated, it gives CASSPWEGGSTGELFF. The variable domain in full, completed from reference TRBV7-9 and TRBJ2-2, reads DTGVSQNPRHKITKRGQNVTFRCDPISEHNRLYWYRQTLGQGPEFLTYFQNEAQLEKSRLLSDRFSAERPKGSFSTLEIQRTEQGDSAMYLCASSPWEGGSTGELFFGEGSRLTVL.

The CDR3 DNA reads as TGTGCCAGCTCACCATGGGTGACTGGTGGTGGAGCTTTCTTT. The encoded protein is CASSPWVTGGGAFF. The chain joins TRBV18 to TRBJ1-1; D remains unclear. The CDR3 extends over 14 amino acids. The germline V gene has CDR1 KGHSH and CDR2 LQKENI. The germline V and J ends were trimmed by 2 bases and 10 bases, with 17 bases remaining between them.

This chain joins TRBV11-2 and TRBJ2-1; no firm D call. The CDR3 spans 15 residues. Trimming took 1 base from V and 0 from J, leaving 7 bases between them. CDR1 and CDR2 from the germline V gene are SGHAT and FQNNGV. The CDR3 nucleotides are TGTGCCAGCAGCTTAGGTCGGAGCTCCTACAATGAGCAGTTCTTC. It yields the protein CASSLGRSSYNEQFF.

This chain uses TRBV7-9 with TRBJ2-5, with TRBD2 matching 12 bases. CDR1 is SEHNR, CDR2 FQNEAQ, per germline (reference sequence). The CDR3 is 15 amino acids. V was clipped by 4 bases and J by 4 bases; unmatched bases: 4. CDR3 sequence: CASSSGTSGSETQYF. CDR3 sequence (DNA): TGTGCCAGCAGCTCGGGGACTAGCGGGTCAGAGACCCAGTACTTC. The full variable domain, with the rest looked up from reference TRBV7-9 and TRBJ2-5, is DTGVSQNPRHKITKRGQNVTFRCDPISEHNRLYWYRQTLGQGPEFLTYFQNEAQLEKSRLLSDRFSAERPKGSFSTLEIQRTEQGDSAMYLCASSSGTSGSETQYFGPGTRLLVL.

The V gene is TRBV23-1, the J gene TRBJ2-7, with D maybe TRBD2 (7 bases). TRBV23-1 is identified as an open reading frame with a role that is uncertain. The CDR3 is made up of 15 amino acids. V was cut by 2 bases and J by 3 bases, with 14 bases left in between. The CDR3 nucleotides are TGCGCCAGCAGTCAAAACAGGGACTATCGCTACGAGCAGTACTTC. It specifies CASSQNRDYRYEQYF.

This clone showed up just once. V is TRBV18 and J is TRBJ1-4; TRBD1 might be the D (5 bases). Trimming removed 3 bases at V and 5 bases at J, with 13 bases between. Germline loops: CDR1 KGHSH, CDR2 LQKENI. CDR3 length: 15 residues. DNA for the CDR3: TGTGCCAGCTCACCCGGCGGGGCCTTGAATGAAAAACTGTTTTTT. The encoded protein is CASSPGGALNEKLFF.